One and the same sample provided the 6 T cell receptor beta chains below, sequenced in a study of blood T cell repertoires in COVID-19. Clones were read by immunoSEQ multiplex PCR, and TCRdb kept only the in-frame ones, dropping some. The table lists about 140,000 clones, 80% to 85% of them singletons. Sequencing used peripheral blood. The receptors stem from an older woman with acute or convalescent COVID-19.

J is TRBJ2-1 and V is TRBV19; weak D call: TRBD2 (5 bases). V gave up 11 bases and J gave up 6 bases, with 23 bases separating them. Germline V lookup: CDR1 LNHDA, CDR2 SQIVND (reference sequence). There are 15 residues in the CDR3. The CDR3 sequence is CAASTGVRVANEQFF. The CDR3 DNA reads TGTGCCGCCTCGACCGGGGTCCGCGTCGCCAATGAGCAGTTCTTC.

A few counts support this clone. The chain is built from TRBV3-1 (or the pseudogene TRBV3-2) and TRBJ2-7; 8 nucleotides line up with TRBD1. Losses at the gene ends were 6 bases for V and 6 bases for J; bases not matched to a gene: 4. CDR1 is LGHDT, CDR2 YNNKEL, per germline (reference sequence). There are 12 residues in the CDR3. The CDR3 here is CASSLQGVEQYF. CDR3 in DNA: TGTGCCAGCAGTCTACAGGGGGTCGAGCAGTACTTC.

The CDR3: CASSAPLNTEAFF. In nucleotides, the CDR3 is TGTGCCAGCAGTGCCCCATTGAACACTGAAGCTTTCTTT. The V and J genes are TRBV25-1 and TRBJ1-1; no definite D call. This CDR3 region has 13 residues. Trimming took 4 bases from V and 0 from J, leaving 6 bases between them. Germline CDR1 is MGHDK and CDR2 is SYGVNS.

The chain carries TRBV5-4 and TRBJ2-3, with TRBD2 matching over 10 bases. Trimming took 1 base from V and 5 from J; bases not matched to a gene: 7. The CDR3 spans 16 residues. Germline-derived CDR1 and CDR2 are SGHNT and YYREEE (reference sequence). The CDR3 is CASSLRLAGVVDTQYF. CDR3 bases: TGTGCCAGCAGCTTGAGGCTAGCGGGAGTGGTAGATACGCAGTATTTT.

The chain recombines TRBV4-1 with TRBJ1-2; TRBD1 agrees at 8 bases. The germline V gene encodes CDR1 MGHRA and CDR2 YSYEKL. Losses at the gene ends were 2 bases for V and 5 bases for J; bases not matched to a gene: 7. The length of the CDR3 is 15 residues. The CDR3 DNA is TGCGCCAGCAGCCAACCAGGGGGCCAGCGTTATGGCTACACCTTC. It yields the protein CASSQPGGQRYGYTF.

Worth noting for this clone: At one end the junction does not follow the germline gene, possibly because of a read error. CDR3 region: CPSRPDSLSYNEQFF. CDR3 DNA sequence: TGCCCCAGCAGACCCGACTCTCTCTCCTACAATGAGCAGTTCTTC. This chain links TRBV4-3 with TRBJ2-1; no firm D call. CDR3 length: 15 residues. Germline V lookup: CDR1 LGHNA, CDR2 YSLEER.